Each of the 5 T cell receptor beta chains below was sequenced from the same sample in a study of beta chain features in type 1 diabetes (dated by TCRdb to 2016 to 2019). Libraries were built with the immunoSEQ multiplex PCR assay. The entire isolated RNA was reverse transcribed using the High Capacity cDNA Reverse Transcription Kit, and thus expressed TCRB transcripts were sequenced. TCRdb retrieved this table from immuneACCESS and kept in-frame rearrangements only. Not all clones are present; in checked studies, unresolved V genes account for under half, and no reason is known for the remainder. Counted in this sample were fewer than 900,000 clones; roughly a sixth of them appeared once. Clones ranked in the top ten supply around 0.02% of the sample. Sequencing was performed on naive CD4+ T cells from blood. Interpreted using the paper, the cell subset or site label stands for: true naive CD4+ T cells. The receptors stem from a young woman in good health.

This clone was counted between two and nine times. This chain links TRBV15 with TRBJ2-1; perhaps D is TRBD1 or TRBD2 (5 bases each). CDR1 LNHNV and CDR2 YYDKDF come from the germline V gene (reference sequence). V lost 1 base and J lost 5, with 12 bases in between. The CDR3 consists of 15 residues. CDR3 nucleotides: TGTGCCACCAGCAGAGCCCCGGGACGAGACAATGAGCAGTTCTTC. This codes for CATSRAPGRDNEQFF.

The sample holds a few counts of this clone. The CDR3 protein is CASSRPSLAGARNEQFF. The DNA for the CDR3 is TGCGCCAGCAGCCGGCCTTCACTAGCGGGAGCGAGAAATGAGCAGTTCTTC. The chain uses TRBV4-1 and TRBJ2-1; TRBD2 matches at 11 bases. V was pared by 4 bases and J by 7 bases, with 12 bases of the junction left unmatched. In germline, CDR1 is MGHRA, CDR2 YSYEKL. This CDR3 region has 17 residues.

This clone has a count of ten or more. V usage is TRBV21-1 and J usage is TRBJ2-1. TRBV21-1 is a listed pseudogene. The CDR3 covers 11 residues. Here the CDR3 reads CASSKGGPEFF. Here the CDR3 DNA reads TGTGCCAGCAGCAAAGGGGGACCAGAGTTCTTC.

The chain is built from TRBV11-2 and TRBJ2-3; D may be TRBD2 (5 bases). This CDR3 region has 15 residues. Trimming pared 1 base from V and 2 bases from J, leaving 10 bases between. Germline V gene data show CDR1 as SGHAT and CDR2 as FQNNGV. CDR3: CASSLGQLVTDTQYF. The CDR3 bases are TGTGCCAGCAGCTTAGGGCAACTAGTCACAGATACGCAGTATTTT. Full variable domain (missing parts from reference TRBV11-2 and TRBJ2-3): EAGVAQSPRYKIIEKRQSVAFWCNPISGHATLYWYQQILGQGPKLLIQFQNNGVVDDSQLPKDRFSAERLKGVDSTLKIQPAKLEDSAVYLCASSLGQLVTDTQYFGPGTRLTVL.

The sample holds a few counts of this clone. For the CDR3, the DNA is TGTGCCAGCAGCTTGGAGAGGAGGAGGAAGGATACGCAGTATTTT. Protein product: CASSLERRRKDTQYF. The genes are TRBV7-9 and TRBJ2-3; possible D gene TRBD2, 5 bases. The CDR3 totals 15 residues. CDR1 and CDR2 from the germline V gene are SEHNR and FQNEAQ (reference sequence). V was pared by 3 bases and J by 6 bases, with 16 bases between.